This section outlines one T cell receptor (beta chain) sequence together with its context. What it recognizes is unknown. V lost 2 bases to trimming and J lost 8 bases, with 12 bases between them. This CDR3 region has 13 residues. Germline assignment: CDR1 KGHSH and CDR2 LQKENI. A multiplex PCR was run with 60 Vbeta primers and 13 Jbeta primers. Profiling relied on immunoSEQ multiplex PCR, and the TCRdb table lists in-frame clones only, not all of them. This sample has about 140,000 clones, with around 82% found just once. The data were obtained in a study of cytomegalovirus exposure and HLA in healthy donors. Study-wide results and limits: Most TCR beta V segments were productive about 90% or about 30% of the time in an earlier analysis. Among CMV-associated TCR beta chains, most appeared HLA-restricted in a later analysis.

This chain uses TRBV18 with TRBJ2-5, with unresolved D. The sequence was collected from a female donor in good health and CMV-seronegative. Sequenced: PBMCs. CDR3 nucleotide sequence: TGTGCCAGCTCACCATACCCCCGCGATACCCAGTACTTC. It translates to CASSPYPRDTQYF.